This T cell receptor (beta chain) was documented in a study of blood T cell repertoires in COVID-19. Generated by immunoSEQ multiplex PCR, the TCRdb table keeps only in-frame clones and is missing some. The table lists 150,000 to 200,000 clones, 90% of them singletons. Deletions cut 2 bases from V and 5 bases from J, with 13 bases between. The germline CDR1 and CDR2 sequences are SGHRS and YFSETQ. This CDR3 contains 14 residues. The sequencing input was peripheral blood. V gene TRBV5-1 combines with J gene TRBJ1-1, with D hard to call. The source of this sequence is a man aged 55 to 70 with active or convalescent COVID-19. The CDR3 region has the DNA TGCGCCAGCAGCTTCATAGGAGAAAAGACTGAAGCTTTCTTT. Translating it yields CASSFIGEKTEAFF.